Below, 17 T cell receptor beta chains from the same sample are listed, as sequenced in a study of T cell responses to AZD1222 COVID-19 vaccine (dated by TCRdb to about 2021). Library preparation employed the immunoSEQ multiplex PCR assay. What TCRdb holds here is the immuneACCESS table cut down to in-frame rearrangements. Part of the clones is not present; checked against another copy, under half of the missing clones reflect an unresolved V gene, and the others are unexplained. Here the sample has roughly 120,000 clones; just over 85% occur a single time. Clones ranked in the top ten supply approximately 12% of the sample. Sample time point, as interpreted from the label and publication: baseline before first vaccination. The sample consisted of peripheral blood, taken on day 0 of AZD1222 vaccination. The receptors were gathered from an adult in good health.

The DNA for the CDR3 is TGTGCCAGTAGTCCTGTCTCTAGGCAGCCCCAGCATTTT. Protein sequence: CASSPVSRQPQHF. The V gene is TRBV19, the J gene TRBJ1-5; D not resolved. V lost 5 bases and J lost 7, with 12 bases in between. The V gene's germline CDR1 is LNHDA and CDR2 SQIVND (reference sequence). The CDR3 covers 13 residues.

This clone was seen more than once but under ten times. The chain is built from TRBV2 and TRBJ1-2; no definite D call. Trimming pared 4 bases from V and 5 bases from J, leaving 20 bases between. The CDR3 length is 16 residues. The germline V gene has CDR1 SNHLY and CDR2 FYNNEI. CDR3 DNA sequence: TGTGCCAGCAGTGGTTTTATCGGGCGGAAAGCATATGGCTACACCTTC. It is translated as CASSGFIGRKAYGYTF.

Of note for this clone: The junction and the germline gene differ at one end; a read error may be behind it. The V call is TRBV2, the J call TRBJ1-2; perhaps TRBD1 as D (6 bases). The germline gives CDR1 SNHLY, CDR2 FYNNEI. This CDR3 contains 12 residues. CDR3 bases: TGTGCCAGCAGGGAAGGCGGGGGCGGCTACACCTTC. This codes for CASREGGGGYTF.

J is TRBJ2-1 and V is TRBV5-1; possibly TRBD2 for D (5 bases). The V end lost 0 bases, the J end lost 6 bases, and 16 bases lay between the germline ends. The CDR3 extends over 16 amino acids. Germline V gene lookup returns CDR1 SGHRS and CDR2 YFSETQ. The CDR3 loop reads CASSLVSAGGFNEQFF. CDR3 DNA sequence: TGCGCCAGCAGCTTGGTATCGGCAGGAGGATTCAATGAGCAGTTCTTC.

J is TRBJ1-5 and V is TRBV2; D gene ambiguous. Trimming took 1 base from V and 4 from J, leaving 11 bases between them. The germline V gene has CDR1 SNHLY and CDR2 FYNNEI. This CDR3 spans 15 amino acids. CDR3 protein: CASSEVGVRNQPQHF. As DNA, the CDR3 is TGTGCCAGCAGTGAAGTCGGGGTCCGGAATCAGCCCCAGCATTTT.

The chain joins TRBV7-6 to TRBJ2-1, with D possibly being TRBD1 or TRBD2 (5 bases each). This CDR3 contains 14 residues. Germline CDR1 reads SGHVS; CDR2 reads FNYEAQ. Trimming took 5 bases from V and 3 from J, leaving 11 bases between them. CDR3 coding DNA: TGTGCCAGCAGCGACGGGGACCACTACAATGAGCAGTTCTTC. Amino acid sequence: CASSDGDHYNEQFF.

V usage is TRBV4-3 and J usage is TRBJ1-5; no clear D gene. The CDR3 consists of 15 residues. Deletions cut 4 bases from V and 0 bases from J, with 10 bases between. Per germline, CDR1 LGHNA and CDR2 YSLEER. Here the CDR3 DNA reads TGCGCCAGCAGCCTACACAGAAATAGCAATCAGCCCCAGCATTTT. Translation gives CASSLHRNSNQPQHF.

The rearrangement joins TRBV5-1 to TRBJ2-7; possible D gene TRBD1, 6 bases. V lost 0 bases to trimming and J lost 3 bases, with 10 bases between them. Germline CDR1 SGHRS, CDR2 YFSETQ. CDR3 length: 14 residues. CDR3 sequence reads: CASSLGLQGYEQYF. CDR3 DNA: TGCGCCAGCAGCTTGGGTTTACAGGGCTACGAGCAGTACTTC.

This clone has only a few counts. The chain links TRBV29-1 to TRBJ1-2, with TRBD1 identical over 11 bases. The CDR3 loop spans 14 amino acids. Germline CDR1 and CDR2: SQVTM and ANQGSEA. V dropped 4 bases and J dropped 2; count of bases not matched to a gene: 3. The CDR3 nucleotides read TGCAGCGTTGGAGGGGACAGGGGGAACTATGGCTACACCTTC. Its protein product is CSVGGDRGNYGYTF.

The chain links TRBV19 to TRBJ2-4; maybe TRBD1 (5 bases). The CDR3 has 16 amino acids. In germline, CDR1 is LNHDA, CDR2 SQIVND (reference sequence). Trimming left V 1 base short and J 5 bases short, with 15 bases between. The CDR3 DNA follows: TGTGCCAGTAGTATAGGTGGGGCCCCTGCAGAAAACATTCAGTACTTC. Amino acid sequence: CASSIGGAPAENIQYF.

This clone is a singleton in its sample. The rearrangement uses TRBV27 and TRBJ2-7; 7 bases match TRBD2. The CDR3 has 13 residues. Germline CDR1 MNHEY, CDR2 SMNVEV (reference sequence). CDR3 bases: TGTGTCACAGCTTTGGGGGGGTCCTACGAGCAGTACTTC. It yields the protein CVTALGGSYEQYF.

J is TRBJ2-3 and V is TRBV7-7; D perhaps matches TRBD2 (6 bases). This CDR3 is built from 17 residues. Germline V gene sequence: CDR1 SSHAT, CDR2 FNYEAQ (reference sequence). Between the trimmed V and J ends, which lost 3 bases and 0 bases, there was a span of 16 bases. CDR3: CASSLWPLGTSTDTQYF. The CDR3 DNA is TGTGCCAGCAGCTTGTGGCCGCTCGGGACTAGCACAGATACGCAGTATTTT.

The chain has TRBV27 and TRBJ2-5; TRBD2 might be the D (5 bases). Germline lookup yields CDR1 MNHEY and CDR2 SMNVEV (reference sequence). V lost 8 bases, J lost 4 bases, and 17 bases lay in between. The CDR3 is 14 amino acids. The chain's CDR3 is CASSERARRETQYF. CDR3 DNA sequence: TGTGCCAGCTCTGAGAGGGCCCGCCGAGAGACCCAGTACTTC.

The chain carries TRBV11-2 and TRBJ1-2; 9 nucleotides agree with TRBD1. J lost 3 bases, V lost 3 bases, and 11 bases had no gene match. This CDR3 is built from 17 residues. CDR1 and CDR2 (germline): SGHAT, FQNNGV. The CDR3 DNA is TGTGCCAGCAGCTTTAGAAAGCCGGGACAGGGAGACTATGGCTACACCTTC. This encodes CASSFRKPGQGDYGYTF.

A single count supports this clone. The gene calls are TRBV5-1 and TRBJ1-6; no reliable D call. CDR3 length: 16 amino acids. CDR1 and CDR2 (germline): SGHRS, YFSETQ. The ends were cut back, 1 base at V and 4 bases at J, with 12 bases in the middle. In nucleotides, the CDR3 is TGCGCCAGCAGCTTGTTGCCAGAGAATTATAATTCACCCCTCCACTTT. Its translation is CASSLLPENYNSPLHF. Full variable domain (rest looked up from reference TRBV5-1 and TRBJ1-6): KAGVTQTPRYLIKTRGQQVTLSCSPISGHRSVSWYQQTPGQGLQFLFEYFSETQRNKGNFPGRFSGRQFSNSRSEMNVSTLELGDSALYLCASSLLPENYNSPLHFGNGTRLTVT.

This chain connects TRBV6-5 to TRBJ1-2, with D uncertain. CDR3 length: 11 amino acids. Trimming stripped 5 bases from V and 2 bases from J, with 3 bases between. Germline CDR1 and CDR2: MNHEY and SVGAGI. The CDR3 loop reads CASSPNYGYTF. CDR3 in DNA: TGTGCCAGCAGTCCCAACTATGGCTACACCTTC.

The gene calls are TRBV4-3 and TRBJ1-1; 7 bases map to TRBD1. J was trimmed by 4 bases and V by 4 bases; bases with no gene match: 6. CDR3 length: 14 residues. Germline assignment: CDR1 LGHNA and CDR2 YSLEER. CDR3 amino acids: CASSLQGLGTEAFF. The CDR3 nucleotides read TGCGCCAGCAGCCTACAGGGGCTGGGCACTGAAGCTTTCTTT.